Listed below are T cell receptor beta chains from one sample, sequenced in a study of response to subunit inactivated influenza vaccine. MiXCR was run by TCRdb on the RT-PCR reads, yielding one entry per CDR3 protein. The table lists over 750,000 distinct CDR3 sequences, around 21% of them singletons, with approximately 10% in the top ten. The specimen was PBMCs from blood, collected around 5 days after vaccination. These receptors all come from a man in his fifties or sixties who received an inactivated influenza vaccine. Both conserved end residues are part of each CDR3.

TRBV28 | CASSRGDEKLFF
TRBV6-2/TRBV6-3 | CASSKSGSSYEQYF
TRBV7-2 | CAGSDTLGSPLHF
TRBV25-1 | CASRGQAGTYEQYF
TRBV7-2 | CASSSYNEKLFF
TRBV6-1 | CASIHSGTGTQETQYF
TRBV9 | CASSASAGSSYEQYF
TRBV6-1 | CASSRRGRTETQYF
TRBV12-5 | CAGRGGAPGNTIYF
TRBV16 | CASSPEGGGTEAFF
TRBV20-1 | CSPGFPNQPQHF
TRBV15 | CATSRGASLGNTEAFF
TRBV10-3 | CAISGTSGSLHEQYF
TRBV4-1 | CASSQRPSTDTQYF
TRBV4-3 | CASTMRGSGANVLTF
TRBV6-2/TRBV6-3 | CASSPQENLNQPQHF
TRBV20-1 | CSARDLGGPGNTIYF
TRBV7-2 | CASSLDIGSYEQYF
TRBV27 | CASSLAGLPIPYEQYF
TRBV12-3/TRBV12-4 | CASSLARTVTMNYTF
TRBV12-5 | CASGLDWTAPAFF
TRBV3-1 | CASSHAGTATNVKLFF
TRBV7-9 | CASSYHTGPFNTEAFF
TRBV20-1 | CSAVIGRGVYEQYF
TRBV28 | CASSFAGDSYEQYF
TRBV29-1 | CSVYGRNSGANVLTF
TRBV5-1 | CASSLLDRGIDEQFF
TRBV12-3/TRBV12-4 | CASSFSGGPGELFF
TRBV13 | CASSLGLPGESTISRSYNEQFF
TRBV7-3 | CASSLQFGTFDEQFF
TRBV18 | CASSWEVTEAFF
TRBV20-1 | CSARGGPSITQYF
TRBV20-1 | CSVLSAAGSNTEAFF
TRBV2 | CASSLGTGVPYEQYF
TRBV7-9 | CASSGRLAGNEQYF
TRBV7-2 | CASSLGGRETQYF
TRBV7-8 | CASSRGRQGFSYEQYF
TRBV7-8 | CASSLELGAPFNYGYTF
TRBV9 | CASSVDGAPLGELFF
TRBV5-1 | CASRGQGAPEQYF
TRBV29-1 | CSVGRLAGAEETQYF
TRBV7-9 | CASSLVSPNYEQYF
TRBV15 | CATSRDNPQLNTEAFF
TRBV1 | CTSSQDGQHSGANVLTF
TRBV20-1 | CSASRILGGGYTF
TRBV12-3/TRBV12-4 | CASSSDTGGNTIYF
TRBV2 | CASSEGYQGGELFF
TRBV5-3 | CARSLLLSPYEQYF
TRBV5-1 | CASSAGGTGGLETQYF
TRBV28 | CASSRSLWALTF
TRBV15 | CATSRDRANTEAFF
TRBV12-3/TRBV12-4 | CASIRTGENTIYF
TRBV5-1 | CATSLAPGTSGEVQFF
TRBV7-9 | CASSLAGQGASEQFF
TRBV6-2/TRBV6-3 | CASSWVGITYEQYF
TRBV5-5 | CASSLVGWGAGNTIYF